The next 10 T cell receptor beta chains were all read from a single sample in a study of T cells after yellow fever vaccination. Via MiXCR, TCRdb re-called the 5' RACE reads, giving one row per CDR3 protein. This table has 200,000 to 250,000 distinct CDR3 sequences, 6.9% appearing once. The material was CD4+ T cells sorted from PBMCs, obtained 15 days after the yellow fever booster vaccination. These receptors were taken from a man aged 25 to 40 who received the YFV17D yellow fever vaccine.

This clonotype was counted many times. The chain recombines TRBV4-3 with TRBJ2-3, with TRBD2 matching over 8 bases. V was clipped by 0 bases and J by 6 bases; unmatched bases: 11. Germline CDR1 LGHNA, CDR2 YSLEER. This CDR3 contains 17 residues. The CDR3 bases are TGCGCCAGCAGCCAAGATCCTCCCAGCGGGAGCAGGGATACGCAGTATTTT. Translated, it gives CASSQDPPSGSRDTQYF.

This clonotype was seen many times. The chain combines TRBV5-1 with TRBJ2-1; 8 nucleotides match TRBD2. The CDR3 contains 15 residues. The germline V gene encodes CDR1 SGHRS and CDR2 YFSETQ. Trimming at V came to 0 bases and at J to 4 bases, leaving 3 bases not matched to a gene. The DNA of the CDR3 is TGCGCCAGCAGCTTGGAGTCTAGCGGGTACAATGAGCAGTTCTTC. It encodes CASSLESSGYNEQFF.

In its sample, this clonotype was seen many times. The V gene is TRBV30, the J gene TRBJ2-1, with D possibly matching TRBD1 (6 bases). Trimming took off 0 bases at V and 8 bases at J, with 11 bases between the two ends. The CDR3 sequence is 13 residues long. In germline, CDR1 is GTSNPN, CDR2 SVGIG (reference sequence). The CDR3: CAWSVPGQHEQFF. CDR3 coding DNA: TGTGCCTGGAGTGTACCTGGACAGCATGAGCAGTTCTTC. Variable domain in full (rest from reference TRBV30 and TRBJ2-1): SQTIHQWPATLVQPVGSPLSLECTVEGTSNPNLYWYRQAAGRGLQLLFYSVGIGQISSEVPQNLSASRPQDRQFILSSKKLLLSDSGFYLCAWSVPGQHEQFFGPGTRLTVL.

This chain connects TRBV29-1 to TRBJ2-2; D may correspond to TRBD1 or TRBD2 (5 bases each). The V gene lost 2 bases and the J gene lost 6 bases, with 13 bases spanning the gap. Per germline, CDR1 SQVTM and CDR2 ANQGSEA. There are 14 residues in the CDR3. The CDR3 sequence is CSVEPTRGSGELFF. CDR3 DNA: TGCAGCGTTGAACCGACGAGGGGTTCCGGGGAGCTGTTTTTT.

This clonotype was seen repeatedly, ten times or more. The rearrangement uses TRBV5-1 and TRBJ2-4; the D gene is possibly TRBD1 (5 bases). The CDR3 contains 14 residues. V shed 1 base and J shed 6 bases, with 11 bases lying between them. Per the germline V gene, CDR1 is SGHRS and CDR2 is YFSETQ. The CDR3 DNA follows: TGCGCCAGCAGCTTGCGCCAGGGTTCAAACATTCAGTACTTC. This codes for CASSLRQGSNIQYF.

This clonotype was counted a few times. This chain joins TRBV15 and TRBJ1-1; D is undetermined. V was pared by 2 bases and J by 6 bases, with 7 bases between. The CDR3 extends over 12 amino acids. Per the germline V gene, CDR1 is LNHNV and CDR2 is YYDKDF (reference sequence). This chain's CDR3 is CATSRSTAEAFF. CDR3 in DNA: TGTGCCACCAGCAGAAGTACGGCTGAAGCTTTCTTT. The variable domain in full, with the rest retrieved from reference TRBV15 and TRBJ1-1, is DAMVIQNPRYQVTQFGKPVTLSCSQTLNHNVMYWYQQKSSQAPKLLFHYYDKDFNNEADTPDNFQSRRPNTSFCFLDIRSPGLGDTAMYLCATSRSTAEAFFGQGTRLTVV.

This clonotype was found a few times. This chain connects TRBV7-2 to TRBJ1-1; D gene ambiguous. There are 12 residues in the CDR3. V shed 5 bases and J shed 5 bases, with 9 bases lying between them. Germline CDR1 reads SGHTA; CDR2 reads FQGNSA. The CDR3 protein is CASSLSWTEAFF. Written as DNA, the CDR3 is TGTGCCAGCAGCCTTAGTTGGACTGAAGCTTTCTTT.

The chain joins TRBV7-8 to TRBJ2-6, with TRBD2 matching over 7 bases. V trimming: 5 bases; J trimming: 0 bases; junction bases outside the gene matches: 13. The CDR3 runs to 19 residues. Germline CDR1 reads SGHVS; CDR2 reads FQNEAQ. This chain's CDR3 is CASSPTRLARSSGANVLTF. In DNA, the CDR3 is TGTGCCAGCAGCCCAACCAGACTAGCACGTAGCTCTGGGGCCAACGTCCTGACTTTC.

This clonotype has a count of ten or more. The chain links TRBV4-3 to TRBJ2-7, with TRBD2 as a possible D gene (6 bases). This CDR3 comprises 16 residues. Between the trimmed V and J ends, which lost 1 base and 2 bases, there was a span of 15 bases. The germline V gene encodes CDR1 LGHNA and CDR2 YSLEER. CDR3 DNA sequence: TGCGCCAGCAGCCAAGTCTTCGGGGGAACCACCTACGAGCAGTACTTC. It specifies CASSQVFGGTTYEQYF.

The chain couples TRBV11-2 to TRBJ2-7; tentatively, D is TRBD1 (6 bases). V dropped 7 bases and J dropped 5 bases, with 15 bases sitting between them. The CDR3 covers 13 residues. Germline V gene data show CDR1 as SGHAT and CDR2 as FQNNGV. DNA for the CDR3: TGTGCCAGCACCCTGATGGGGGCCCACGAGCAGTACTTC. Translated, it gives CASTLMGAHEQYF.